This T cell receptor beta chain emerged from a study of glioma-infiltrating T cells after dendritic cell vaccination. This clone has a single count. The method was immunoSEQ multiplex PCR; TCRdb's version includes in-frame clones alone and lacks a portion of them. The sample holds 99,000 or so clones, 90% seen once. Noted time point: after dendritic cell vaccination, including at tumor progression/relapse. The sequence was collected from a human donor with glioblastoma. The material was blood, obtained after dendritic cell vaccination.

CDR3 DNA sequence: TGCGCCAGCAGCATGCAACTAGGGGGAGGGGAAAAACTGTTTTTT. Its protein is CASSMQLGGGEKLFF. The gene calls are TRBV5-1 and TRBJ1-4; a possible D gene is TRBD1 (6 bases). Trimming stripped 4 bases from V and 8 bases from J, with 18 bases between. The CDR3 spans 15 residues. Germline V gene data show CDR1 as SGHRS and CDR2 as YFSETQ.